The 7 T cell receptor beta chains below come from one sample, sequenced in a study of neoadjuvant nivolumab and ipilimumab in lung cancer. Sequencing was performed with immunoSEQ multiplex PCR; in TCRdb, only in-frame clones are kept and a portion is missing. The repertoire holds 15,000 to 20,000 clones, about 77% seen once, with less than 9% in the top ten. The sequencing used tumor tissue, collected after neoadjuvant nivolumab, alone or with ipilimumab, at or shortly before surgery. The source of these receptors is an adult with non-small cell lung cancer.

The V call is TRBV7-9, the J call TRBJ1-2; D remains ambiguous. Germline CDR1 is SEHNR and CDR2 is FQNEAQ (reference sequence). V was trimmed by 0 bases and J by 4 bases, leaving 9 bases between them. The CDR3 sequence is 14 residues long. CDR3 sequence: CASSLAQDLYGYTF. The DNA of the CDR3 is TGTGCCAGCAGCTTAGCGCAGGATCTCTATGGCTACACCTTC.

V is TRBV5-1 and J is TRBJ2-3; D remains unclear. CDR1 and CDR2 from the germline V gene are SGHRS and YFSETQ. The CDR3 is 14 amino acids. The V gene lost 0 bases and the J gene lost 2 bases, with 7 bases spanning the gap. CDR3: CASSLDTLTDTQYF. The CDR3 nucleotides are TGCGCCAGCAGCTTGGACACGCTCACAGATACGCAGTATTTT. Full variable domain (rest looked up from reference TRBV5-1 and TRBJ2-3): KAGVTQTPRYLIKTRGQQVTLSCSPISGHRSVSWYQQTPGQGLQFLFEYFSETQRNKGNFPGRFSGRQFSNSRSEMNVSTLELGDSALYLCASSLDTLTDTQYFGPGTRLTVL.

Here the CDR3 DNA reads TGTGCCAGCAGCGTAGGGGCAACATCCTACAATGAGCAGTTCTTC. Translating gives CASSVGATSYNEQFF. The rearrangement links TRBV9 to TRBJ2-1; D is uncertain. Germline CDR1 reads SGDLS; CDR2 reads YYNGEE. The CDR3 totals 15 residues. Trimming took 0 bases from V and 1 from J, leaving 8 bases between them. The full variable domain, completed using reference TRBV9 and TRBJ2-1, is DSGVTQTPKHLITATGQRVTLRCSPRSGDLSVYWYQQSLDQGLQFLIQYYNGEERAKGNILERFSAQQFPDLHSELNLSSLELGDSALYFCASSVGATSYNEQFFGPGTRLTVL.

This chain connects TRBV29-1 to TRBJ2-7, with TRBD2 as a possible D gene (7 bases). Germline values: CDR1 SQVTM, CDR2 ANQGSEA. This CDR3 is built from 15 residues. V shed 4 bases and J shed 1 base, with 17 bases lying between them. CDR3 DNA: TGCAGCGTTGTTTGGGGGGGCCGGCGATCCTACGAGCAGTACTTC. Residues: CSVVWGGRRSYEQYF.

This sequence joins TRBV18 and TRBJ1-1; tentatively, D is TRBD1 (6 bases). Germline-derived CDR1 and CDR2 are KGHSH and LQKENI. The CDR3 covers 14 residues. V gave up 5 bases and J gave up 6 bases, with 16 bases separating them. Here the CDR3 reads CASSEYSRGSEAFF. The DNA for the CDR3 is TGTGCCAGCTCAGAGTATTCCAGGGGCTCTGAAGCTTTCTTT.

The CDR3 coding sequence is TGTGCCAGTAGTATCGCAGGGGCCGTATCCGAGGCTTTCTTT. Its translation is CASSIAGAVSEAFF. The chain combines TRBV19 with TRBJ1-1, with D possibly TRBD1 on 6 matching bases. Trimming removed 3 bases at V and 11 bases at J, with 19 bases between. The CDR3 runs to 14 residues. Looked up from germline, CDR1 is LNHDA and CDR2 is SQIVND (reference sequence).

The chain combines TRBV29-1 with TRBJ1-4, with D possibly matching TRBD1 (6 bases). V lost 4 bases and J lost 2, with 14 bases in between. Germline V gene sequence: CDR1 SQVTM, CDR2 ANQGSEA. The CDR3 is 15 residues long. The CDR3 bases are TGCAGCGTTGTGCAGGGGAGGGTTACTAATGAAAAACTGTTTTTT. Its protein product is CSVVQGRVTNEKLFF.